This note documents a single T cell receptor beta chain sequence. This sample stems from a study of early T cells in non-severe SARS-CoV-2 infection. Overall study context: Bulk RNA from unsorted whole blood was sequenced; chains were unpaired.

Germline V gene lookup returns CDR1 SNHLY and CDR2 FYNNEI. The CDR3 is 14 amino acids. V was cut by 2 bases and J by 6 bases, with 11 bases left in between. Unique molecular identifiers (one per individual cDNA molecule) were attached. Each CDR3 protein gets one entry after TCRdb re-called the 5' RACE reads with MiXCR. The table has 70,000 to 95,000 distinct CDR3 sequences, about 17% seen once. The genes are TRBV2 and TRBJ2-1; TRBD1 might be the D (5 bases). This sequence was found in an adult who was a healthcare worker with PCR-confirmed SARS-CoV-2 infection or an uninfected control (not recorded which). The sequenced sample consisted of whole blood. The CDR3 bases are TGTGCCAGCAGTGAAATTATTCAGGGCAATGAGCAGTTCTTC. It encodes CASSEIIQGNEQFF.